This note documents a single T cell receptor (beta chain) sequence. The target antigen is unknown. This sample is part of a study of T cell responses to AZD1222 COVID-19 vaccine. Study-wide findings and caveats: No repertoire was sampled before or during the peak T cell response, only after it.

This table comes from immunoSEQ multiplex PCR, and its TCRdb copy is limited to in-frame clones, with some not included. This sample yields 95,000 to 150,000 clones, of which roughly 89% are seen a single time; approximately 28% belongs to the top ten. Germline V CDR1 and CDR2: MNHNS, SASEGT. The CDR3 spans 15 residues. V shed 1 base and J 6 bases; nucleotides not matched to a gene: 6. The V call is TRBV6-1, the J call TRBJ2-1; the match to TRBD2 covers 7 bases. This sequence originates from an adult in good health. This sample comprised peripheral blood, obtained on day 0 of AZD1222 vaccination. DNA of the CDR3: TGTGCCAGCAGTGAAGGGGGGGGGTTCGTCAATGAGCAGTTCTTC. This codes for CASSEGGGFVNEQFF.